This TCR beta chain was sequenced for a study of regulatory T cells in long-lasting Graves disease. Losses at the gene ends were 5 bases for V and 5 bases for J; bases not matched to a gene: 5. CDR3 length equals 15 residues. Germline CDR1 KGHDR, CDR2 SFDVKD. This clonotype was recorded at least ten times. Construction of the TCR beta libraries employed iRepertoire HTBI primers in conjunction with Arm-PCR of CDR3 regions. A single record per CDR3 protein comes from TCRdb applying MiXCR to the multiplex PCR reads. The repertoire holds about 200,000 distinct CDR3 sequences, 18% seen once, with roughly 23% in the top ten. Specified time point: newly diagnosed GD, antithyroid drugs for less than 3 months. Extracted PBMC RNA gave rise to the TCR library. Staff took approximately 9.9 milliliters of peripheral blood and put it into EDTA tubes.

The chain combines TRBV24-1 with TRBJ1-6, with 7 bases identical to TRBD1. This TCR came from a female donor with Graves disease. The sample in question was peripheral blood mononuclear cells (PBMCs), obtained at new diagnosis, from a patient treated with antithyroid drugs. CDR3 DNA: TGTGCCACCAGTGCCTCAGGACAGGATAATTCACCCCTCCACTTT. It is translated as CATSASGQDNSPLHF.